Shown below are 8 T cell receptor beta chains from a single sample sequenced in a study of human T cells and chemical hapten exposure. TCRdb reprocessed the RACE reads with MiXCR, giving one entry per CDR3 protein. The sample contains fewer than 150,000 distinct CDR3 sequences, about an eighth of which appear only once. Time point described: patch test 1, 2 weeks after DPC sensitization. Specified treatment: therapeutic diphenylcyclopropenone sensitization with weekly scalp DPC. Material: whole blood, obtained in connection with sensitization to the hapten diphenylcyclopropenone (DPC). The source is a man aged 18 to 30 with alopecia areata. Some clones in this sample may be carry-over from other donors' samples.

V and J are TRBV3-1 and TRBJ1-1; D perhaps matches TRBD1 (6 bases). The CDR3 contains 13 residues. Trimming stripped 5 bases from V and 1 base from J, with 8 bases between. The germline V gene has CDR1 LGHDT and CDR2 YNNKEL (reference sequence). The CDR3 bases are TGTGCCAGCAGCGGGGACACGAACACTGAAGCTTTCTTT. Translation: CASSGDTNTEAFF.

This clonotype has a handful of counts. This chain joins TRBV19 and TRBJ1-3, with D hard to call. This CDR3 has 14 amino acids. The germline gives CDR1 LNHDA, CDR2 SQIVND (reference sequence). Trimming stripped 6 bases from V and 0 bases from J, with 9 bases between. The chain's CDR3 is CASSRLTSGNTIYF. The CDR3 DNA reads TGTGCCAGTAGCAGGCTGACCTCTGGAAACACCATATATTTT.

This clonotype was seen more than once but under ten times. This chain joins TRBV28 and TRBJ2-5, with TRBD2 as a possible D gene (6 bases). V gave up 5 bases and J gave up 1 base, with 14 bases separating them. Per the germline V gene, CDR1 is MDHEN and CDR2 is SYDVKM. This CDR3 has 15 amino acids. The CDR3 DNA sequence: TGTGCCAGCAGTCTCCCTGGGGAGGCCCAAGAGACCCAGTACTTC. Encoded protein: CASSLPGEAQETQYF.

Only a few counts were recorded for this clonotype. The chain carries TRBV7-2 and TRBJ1-6; D remains ambiguous. V lost 2 bases and J lost 9, with 8 bases in between. The CDR3 sequence is 13 residues long. CDR1 and CDR2 (germline): SGHTA, FQGNSA. The CDR3 here is CASSLQSGSPLHF. The CDR3 DNA follows: TGTGCCAGCAGCTTACAGTCCGGTTCACCCCTCCACTTT.

The chain joins TRBV11-2 to TRBJ1-1; the D is unclear. The CDR3 is 15 residues long. Trimming took 0 bases from V and 3 from J, leaving 11 bases between them. Germline values: CDR1 SGHAT, CDR2 FQNNGV. CDR3 loop: CASSLDLNSYTEAFF. CDR3 nucleotides: TGTGCCAGCAGCTTAGATCTGAACAGTTACACTGAAGCTTTCTTT. Full variable domain (missing parts from reference TRBV11-2 and TRBJ1-1): EAGVAQSPRYKIIEKRQSVAFWCNPISGHATLYWYQQILGQGPKLLIQFQNNGVVDDSQLPKDRFSAERLKGVDSTLKIQPAKLEDSAVYLCASSLDLNSYTEAFFGQGTRLTVV.

This chain joins TRBV25-1 and TRBJ2-3; TRBD1 is a possible D gene (6 bases). This CDR3 is built from 15 residues. V shed 1 base and J shed 1 base, with 9 bases lying between them. From germline, CDR1 is MGHDK and CDR2 SYGVNS. In DNA form, the CDR3 reads TGTGCCAGCAGTGAATTGGGGGCGGGCACAGATACGCAGTATTTT. Encoded protein: CASSELGAGTDTQYF.

This clonotype appeared a few times. V is TRBV12-3 or TRBV12-4 and J is TRBJ1-5; D gene unclear. The ends were cut back, 2 bases at V and 3 bases at J, with 11 bases in the middle. The CDR3 contains 15 residues. The CDR3 sequence: CASSLSGSLNQPQHF. DNA of the CDR3: TGTGCCAGCAGTTTATCGGGGAGTCTCAATCAGCCCCAGCATTTT.

This rearrangement joins TRBV5-6 to TRBJ1-2; D uncertain. The CDR3 consists of 12 residues. Deletions cut 2 bases from V and 4 bases from J, with 6 bases between. CDR1 and CDR2 (germline): SGHDT, YYEEEE. The CDR3 DNA reads as TGTGCCAGCAGCTTAAGGCGCTATGGCTACACCTTC. This gives the protein CASSLRRYGYTF.